These 20 T cell receptor beta chains were sequenced from one sample in a study of post-analysis software for immune sequencing data. Overall study results and limits: TRBV5-6, TRBV5-1 and TRBV20-1 were among roughly 5 TRBV segments more frequent in patients than controls.

Built from TCR beta cDNA, the libraries had unique molecular identifiers in them. TCRdb re-called the PCR reads with MiXCR, one entry per CDR3 protein. The sample carries hundreds of thousands of distinct CDR3 sequences, about 53% recorded once. For these receptors, no antigen is known. Sequencing input: blood. The receptors stem from a girl aged 5-17 years with multiple sclerosis.

The V and J genes are TRBV5-1 and TRBJ2-1; 8 nucleotides align to TRBD1. After removal of 0 bases from V and 3 bases from J, the junction contained 17 bases not matched to a gene. The CDR3 covers 20 residues. Germline-derived CDR1 and CDR2 are SGHRS and YFSETQ. The DNA of the CDR3 is TGCGCCAGCAGCTTGGCCGTCGAGGGCAGGGGGCATGCGAACTACAATGAGCAGTTCTTC. Encoded protein: CASSLAVEGRGHANYNEQFF.

This clonotype occurred a few times. The V call is TRBV20-1, the J call TRBJ2-7; D perhaps matches TRBD2 (6 bases). Germline CDR1 reads DFQATT; CDR2 reads SNEGSKA (reference sequence). V dropped 4 bases and J dropped 2 bases, with 18 bases sitting between them. The CDR3 runs to 15 residues. CDR3 loop: CSAKIGTGITYEQYF. The CDR3 DNA follows: TGCAGTGCTAAGATCGGGACTGGAATAACCTACGAGCAGTACTTC.

This clonotype appeared a few times. The V call is TRBV20-1, the J call TRBJ2-5; perhaps TRBD1 as D (6 bases). Trimming cost V 7 bases and J 7 bases, with 13 bases left between them. Germline CDR1 DFQATT, CDR2 SNEGSKA (reference sequence). CDR3 length: 11 residues. The CDR3: CSEKQGPTQYF. The CDR3 DNA follows: TGCAGTGAGAAACAGGGTCCGACCCAGTACTTC.

The gene calls are TRBV5-1 and TRBJ2-7; 9 bases are shared with TRBD2. The CDR3 loop spans 16 amino acids. J gave up 0 bases and V 0 bases, and 4 bases lay outside the gene matches. Germline V lookup: CDR1 SGHRS, CDR2 YFSETQ. CDR3 DNA sequence: TGCGCCAGCAGCTTGGATGGCGGGGGGGCCTCCTACGAGCAGTACTTC. Protein: CASSLDGGGASYEQYF.

This clonotype was counted between two and nine times. The chain combines TRBV7-8 with TRBJ2-1; a weak D match, TRBD1 (6 bases). Per germline, CDR1 SGHVS and CDR2 FQNEAQ. The CDR3 extends over 15 amino acids. Trimming took 5 bases from V and 3 from J, leaving 14 bases between them. In DNA form, the CDR3 reads TGTGCCAGCAGCCTCAGGACAGACAGCTACAATGAGCAGTTCTTC. This translates into CASSLRTDSYNEQFF.

The rearrangement joins TRBV4-1 to TRBJ2-4; D is possibly TRBD1 (5 bases). Germline lookup yields CDR1 MGHRA and CDR2 YSYEKL. The CDR3 spans 14 residues. Trimming pared 5 bases from V and 8 bases from J, leaving 16 bases between. In nucleotides, the CDR3 is TGCGCCAGCAGCTCCTACTCAGGGTCGGACATTCAGTACTTC. It is translated as CASSSYSGSDIQYF.

This clonotype was counted between two and nine times. The chain joins TRBV18 to TRBJ2-7; TRBD2 might be the D (6 bases). The CDR3 spans 13 residues. Germline V gene data show CDR1 as KGHSH and CDR2 as LQKENI. V lost 3 bases and J lost 6, with 12 bases in between. CDR3 sequence: CASSPGTAREQYF. The DNA of the CDR3 is TGTGCCAGCTCACCCGGGACTGCCCGCGAGCAGTACTTC. The full variable domain, rest sourced from reference TRBV18 and TRBJ2-7, is NAGVMQNPRHLVRRRGQEARLRCSPMKGHSHVYWYRQLPEEGLKFMVYLQKENIIDESGMPKERFSAEFPKEGPSILRIQQVVRGDSAAYFCASSPGTAREQYFGPGTRLTVT.

The chain combines TRBV5-6 with TRBJ2-7; D is tentatively TRBD1 or TRBD2 (5 bases each). The V end lost 6 bases, the J end lost 2 bases, and 15 bases lay between the germline ends. Germline CDR1 is SGHDT and CDR2 is YYEEEE. The length of the CDR3 is 14 residues. CDR3 protein: CASTQPGPTYEQYF. The CDR3 DNA follows: TGTGCCAGCACTCAACCGGGGCCAACCTACGAGCAGTACTTC. The entire variable domain, with the rest obtained from reference TRBV5-6 and TRBJ2-7, is as follows: DAGVTQSPTHLIKTRGQQVTLRCSPKSGHDTVSWYQQALGQGPQFIFQYYEEEERQRGNFPDRFSGHQFPNYSSELNVNALLLGDSALYLCASTQPGPTYEQYFGPGTRLTVT.

This clonotype was observed a few times. The CDR3 DNA reads TGTGCCAGCAGACCCTCCGGGGGAGGTGGCTACACCTTC. Its protein is CASRPSGGGGYTF. The gene calls are TRBV6-2 or TRBV6-3 and TRBJ1-2; D is perhaps TRBD1 (5 bases). The germline V gene has CDR1 MNHEY and CDR2 SVGEGT. The CDR3 consists of 13 residues. Trimming cost V 6 bases and J 7 bases, with 15 bases left between them.

The rearrangement links TRBV18 to TRBJ1-2; TRBD1 agrees at 7 bases. Germline V gives CDR1 KGHSH, CDR2 LQKENI. The CDR3 length is 15 residues. With V trimmed by 2 bases and J by 8 bases, 11 bases remained unmatched. The CDR3 loop is CASSPSGGGLGGYTF. The CDR3 nucleotides read TGTGCCAGCTCACCATCTGGAGGGGGCCTAGGAGGCTACACCTTC.

This clonotype appeared a few times. V usage is TRBV29-1 and J usage is TRBJ2-3, with 7 bases matching TRBD1. V lost 7 bases, J lost 0 bases, and 10 bases stayed unmatched. The CDR3 extends over 15 amino acids. The germline gives CDR1 SQVTM, CDR2 ANQGSEA. The CDR3 here is CSGRQGSPSTDTQYF. In nucleotides, the CDR3 is TGCAGCGGTAGACAGGGTTCCCCTAGCACAGATACGCAGTATTTT.

The rearrangement joins TRBV7-3 to TRBJ2-3, with D perhaps TRBD1 (6 bases). CDR1 and CDR2 from the germline V gene are SGHTA and FQGTGA. The CDR3 totals 13 residues. V was trimmed by 6 bases and J by 4 bases, leaving 11 bases between them. Here the CDR3 DNA reads TGTGCCAGCAGTACAGGGTTGCCAGATACGCAGTATTTT. Encoded protein: CASSTGLPDTQYF.

This clonotype appeared a single time. The genes are TRBV7-9 and TRBJ1-2; 10 bases are shared with TRBD1. The CDR3 loop spans 17 amino acids. Germline V gene sequence: CDR1 SEHNR, CDR2 FQNEAQ (reference sequence). Trimming took 1 base from V and 4 from J; bases not matched to a gene: 9. The CDR3 region is CASSLGSGTGVSYGYTF. CDR3 DNA sequence: TGTGCCAGCAGCTTAGGTTCCGGGACAGGGGTGAGCTATGGCTACACCTTC.

V usage is TRBV12-5 and J usage is TRBJ1-1; no clear D. V was clipped by 6 bases and J by 1 base, with 9 bases between them. Germline lookup yields CDR1 LGHNT and CDR2 FRNRAP. The CDR3 loop spans 13 amino acids. The CDR3 sequence: CASGAQWNTEAFF. DNA for the CDR3: TGTGCTAGTGGCGCCCAATGGAACACTGAAGCTTTCTTT.

This clonotype was seen only a few times. The V gene is TRBV5-1, the J gene TRBJ1-1, with 9 bases aligning to TRBD1. J gave up 7 bases and V 3 bases, and 4 bases lay outside the gene matches. CDR3 length equals 13 residues. Germline V gives CDR1 SGHRS, CDR2 YFSETQ. The chain's CDR3 is CASSSGQGLEAFF. In nucleotides, the CDR3 is TGCGCCAGCAGCTCGGGACAGGGACTTGAAGCTTTCTTT.

The rearrangement uses TRBV7-9 and TRBJ1-1; D is unresolved. V lost 1 base, J lost 4 bases, and 16 bases lay in between. CDR1 is SEHNR, CDR2 FQNEAQ, per germline (reference sequence). The CDR3 runs 16 residues. The CDR3 spells CASSLEIGSGITEAFF. In nucleotides, the CDR3 is TGTGCCAGCAGCTTAGAAATTGGTTCGGGGATCACTGAAGCTTTCTTT.

The chain couples TRBV29-1 to TRBJ1-1; 8 bases agree with TRBD1. Trimming at V came to 0 bases and at J to 5 bases, leaving 8 bases not matched to a gene. The CDR3 sequence is 15 residues long. The germline CDR1 and CDR2 sequences are SQVTM and ANQGSEA. The CDR3 DNA sequence: TGCAGCGTTGAAGAGGTTTACAGGGGGAGGACTGAAGCTTTCTTT. This encodes CSVEEVYRGRTEAFF.

V and J are TRBV20-1 and TRBJ2-4; D not resolved. V lost 0 bases and J 0 bases, leaving 18 bases between the germline ends. The germline CDR1 and CDR2 sequences are DFQATT and SNEGSKA (reference sequence). The CDR3 contains 18 residues. The CDR3 sequence: CSARDGRSSHLAKNIQYF. The CDR3 bases are TGCAGTGCTAGAGACGGCAGGAGTTCGCACCTAGCCAAAAACATTCAGTACTTC.

The chain joins TRBV6-6 to TRBJ2-2; D may be TRBD1 or TRBD2 (5 bases each). The V gene's germline CDR1 is MNHNY and CDR2 SVGAGI (reference sequence). This CDR3 has 15 amino acids. V was clipped by 8 bases and J by 1 base, with 14 bases between them. In DNA, the CDR3 is TGTGCCAGCCAAAAGGGGACCCTGAACACCGGGGAGCTGTTTTTT. It specifies CASQKGTLNTGELFF.

V and J are TRBV12-3 or TRBV12-4 and TRBJ2-4; no clear D. Trimming left V 1 base short and J 1 base short, with 8 bases between. The CDR3 is 15 amino acids. The CDR3 here is CASSLVKGAKNIQYF. For the CDR3, the DNA is TGTGCCAGCAGTTTAGTCAAAGGTGCCAAAAACATTCAGTACTTC.